The 4 T cell receptor beta chains listed next were all sequenced from one sample in a study of T cell changes during pregnancy in multiple sclerosis. TCRdb's copy holds only in-frame clones and misses some; the assay was immunoSEQ multiplex PCR. The sample lists fewer than 25,000 clones; less than 95% were seen once. Sample: CD4+ T cells from peripheral blood mononuclear cells, taken in the third trimester of pregnancy. The source is a female donor in good health, enrolled as a control in a pregnancy study.

The rearrangement uses TRBV7-3 and TRBJ2-2; TRBD1 matches 7 bases. The CDR3 totals 15 residues. Germline loops: CDR1 SGHTA, CDR2 FQGTGA. The V gene end was trimmed by 3 bases and the J gene end by 2 bases; junction bases not matched to a gene: 3. CDR3 in amino acids: CASSFTGANTGELFF. The CDR3 DNA reads TGTGCCAGCAGCTTTACAGGGGCAAACACCGGGGAGCTGTTTTTT.

This clone has a single count. CDR3 sequence reads: CASSLALASGGELFF. The CDR3 region has the DNA TGTGCCAGCAGCTTAGCGCTGGCATCTGGCGGGGAGCTGTTTTTT. The genes are TRBV7-9 and TRBJ2-2; D is unresolved. There are 15 residues in the CDR3. CDR1 and CDR2 from the germline V gene are SEHNR and FQNEAQ (reference sequence). V was pared by 0 bases and J by 7 bases, with 12 bases between.

This rearrangement joins TRBV7-2 to TRBJ2-1; 9 nucleotides match TRBD2. Germline V gene lookup returns CDR1 SGHTA and CDR2 FQGNSA. The ends lost 1 base at V and 9 bases at J; junction bases unmatched: 10. This CDR3 has 16 amino acids. In nucleotides, the CDR3 is TGTGCCAGCAGCTTAGGTCTAGCGGGACGAGGGGGTGAGCAGTTCTTC. Translation gives CASSLGLAGRGGEQFF.

This clone was detected a few times. The chain employs TRBV6-5 and TRBJ1-5; possible D gene TRBD1, 6 bases. The CDR3 is 15 amino acids. Germline values: CDR1 MNHEY, CDR2 SVGAGI. V was pared by 1 base and J by 2 bases, with 9 bases between. CDR3 in DNA: TGTGCCAGCAGTTACTTGGCAGGGGGCAATCAGCCCCAGCATTTT. It yields the protein CASSYLAGGNQPQHF.